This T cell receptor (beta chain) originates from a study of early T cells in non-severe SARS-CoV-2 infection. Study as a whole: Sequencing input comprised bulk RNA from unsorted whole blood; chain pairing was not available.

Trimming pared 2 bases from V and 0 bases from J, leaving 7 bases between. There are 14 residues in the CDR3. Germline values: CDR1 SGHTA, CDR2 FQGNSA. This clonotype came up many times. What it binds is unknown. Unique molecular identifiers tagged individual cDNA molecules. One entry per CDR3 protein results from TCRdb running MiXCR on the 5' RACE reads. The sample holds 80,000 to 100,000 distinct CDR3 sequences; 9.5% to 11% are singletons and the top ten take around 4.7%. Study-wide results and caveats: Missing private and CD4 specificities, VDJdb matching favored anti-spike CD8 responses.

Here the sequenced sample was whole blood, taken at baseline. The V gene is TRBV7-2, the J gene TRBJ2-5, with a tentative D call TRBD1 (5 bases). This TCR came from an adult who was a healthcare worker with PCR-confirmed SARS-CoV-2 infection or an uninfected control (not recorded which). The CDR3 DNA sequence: TGTGCCAGCAGCTTACAGGGCAACCAAGAGACCCAGTACTTC. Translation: CASSLQGNQETQYF.